Each of the 8 T cell receptor beta chains below was sequenced from the same sample in a study of CD8+ T cells in alopecia areata. Treatment reported: oral pan-JAK inhibitor, 5-10 mg twice daily. cDNA serving as the sequencing template came from extracted, reverse transcribed RNA. The assay was immunoSEQ multiplex PCR, and TCRdb's table has in-frame clones only and misses some. Of about 190,000 clones listed, around 50% are singletons. The specimen was CD8+ T cells sorted from blood, collected at week 24, from a patient treated with tofacitinib. The receptors were sampled from a human donor with alopecia areata.

A few counts support this clone. The chain combines TRBV19 with TRBJ1-2; D remains unclear. Germline lookup yields CDR1 LNHDA and CDR2 SQIVND (reference sequence). The CDR3 extends over 12 amino acids. The V gene lost 3 bases and the J gene lost 8 bases, with 10 bases spanning the gap. Here the CDR3 reads CASSIGSSGYTF. The DNA of the CDR3 is TGTGCCAGTAGTATCGGATCGTCCGGCTACACCTTC.

This clone was detected a few times. The chain carries TRBV29-1 and TRBJ2-1, with 10 bases identical to TRBD1. The germline CDR1 and CDR2 sequences are SQVTM and ANQGSEA. The junction had 5 bases not matched to a gene; V was cut back by 0 bases and J by 6 bases. CDR3 length: 15 residues. The DNA for the CDR3 is TGCAGCGTTGAAGATCATCGGACAGGGGGCAATGAGCAGTTCTTC. This sequence encodes CSVEDHRTGGNEQFF.

The chain is built from TRBV9 and TRBJ2-3; D possibly corresponds to TRBD1 (5 bases). The CDR3 has 16 amino acids. Trimming took 3 bases from V and 0 from J, leaving 14 bases between them. CDR1 is SGDLS and CDR2 is YYNGEE in the germline V gene. The CDR3 protein is CASSEGVRISTDTQYF. The CDR3 nucleotides read TGTGCCAGCAGCGAAGGGGTTAGAATAAGCACAGATACGCAGTATTTT.

This clone was counted between two and nine times. The rearrangement uses TRBV2 and TRBJ2-3, with 11 bases fitting TRBD2. The germline CDR1 and CDR2 sequences are SNHLY and FYNNEI. J gave up 2 bases and V 5 bases, and 3 bases lay outside the gene matches. The CDR3 sequence is 15 residues long. CDR3: CASSHSGGATDTQYF. CDR3 DNA: TGTGCCAGCAGTCATAGCGGGGGGGCCACAGATACGCAGTATTTT.

The gene calls are TRBV5-1 and TRBJ2-3, with 7 bases fitting TRBD1. The ends lost 0 bases at V and 5 bases at J; junction bases unmatched: 3. The CDR3 sequence is 14 residues long. Germline values: CDR1 SGHRS, CDR2 YFSETQ. DNA of the CDR3: TGCGCCAGCAGCTTGGACAGGACAGGAGATACGCAGTATTTT. This encodes CASSLDRTGDTQYF.

With respect to this clone: At one end, the junction sequence differs from germline, possibly due to a read error. The chain combines TRBV15 with TRBJ1-2; 7 bases fit TRBD1. Per germline, CDR1 LNHNV and CDR2 YYDKDF (reference sequence). This CDR3 region has 13 residues. The CDR3 is CATSRASGGGYTF. CDR3 sequence (DNA): TGTGCCACCAGTAGAGCATCAGGGGGAGGCTACACCTTC.

In the case of this clone: Other DNA sequences in the same sample also yield this CDR3. V gene TRBV9 combines with J gene TRBJ1-1; D gene unclear. Per the germline V gene, CDR1 is SGDLS and CDR2 is YYNGEE. Trimming removed 0 bases from V and 1 base from J, with 4 bases in between. The length of the CDR3 is 13 residues. The CDR3 sequence: CASSVGPNTEAFF. CDR3 nucleotide sequence: TGTGCCAGCAGCGTAGGACCGAACACTGAAGCTTTCTTT.

V is TRBV29-1 and J is TRBJ2-7; D unclear. Germline values: CDR1 SQVTM, CDR2 ANQGSEA. Trimming took 7 bases from V and 4 from J, leaving 11 bases between them. The CDR3 is 11 residues long. The CDR3 DNA sequence: TGCAGCGCCCTCATTGGATACGAGCAGTACTTC. Protein: CSALIGYEQYF.